The 26 T cell receptor beta chains listed next were all sequenced from one sample in a study of T-cell memory formation after mild COVID-19. TCRdb re-analysed the 5' RACE reads in MiXCR, keeping a single row per CDR3 protein. The table shows about 39,000 distinct CDR3 sequences, with about 6.1% occurring only once. The specimen was PBMCs or a T cell subset sorted from them (not recorded which). All receptors derive from an adult who had mild COVID-19 (a few samples of this study predate the infection). Cell type and time point are not known.

This chain links TRBV20-1 with TRBJ2-1; 14 bases line up with TRBD2. Germline values: CDR1 DFQATT, CDR2 SNEGSKA (reference sequence). V trimming: 5 bases; J trimming: 8 bases; junction bases outside the gene matches: 5. This CDR3 has 14 residues. The CDR3: CSAGTSGRTYEQFF. CDR3 sequence (DNA): TGCAGTGCTGGGACTAGCGGGAGAACCTATGAGCAGTTCTTC.

V usage is TRBV9 and J usage is TRBJ2-5, with D perhaps TRBD1 or TRBD2 (6 bases each). Germline CDR1 and CDR2: SGDLS and YYNGEE. This CDR3 has 15 amino acids. V lost 0 bases and J 4 bases, leaving 13 bases between the germline ends. CDR3: CASSVEGGRRETQYF. The CDR3 DNA is TGTGCCAGCAGCGTAGAGGGGGGCCGGAGAGAGACCCAGTACTTC.

This clonotype showed up just a few times. V gene TRBV9 combines with J gene TRBJ2-7; D may correspond to TRBD1 or TRBD2 (5 bases each). CDR1 and CDR2 (germline): SGDLS, YYNGEE. Trimming shortened V by 5 bases and J by 6 bases, and 21 bases separated the two germline ends. The CDR3 sequence is 15 residues long. The chain's CDR3 is CASSPTGTHASEQYF. The CDR3 coding sequence is TGTGCCAGCAGTCCGACCGGGACGCATGCTTCCGAGCAGTACTTC.

This clonotype was detected only a few times. The J gene is TRBJ1-1, the V gene TRBV10-3; 7 positions match TRBD1. The V and J ends lost 9 bases and 0 bases, in that order; junction bases with no gene match: 4. The CDR3 runs 13 residues. Germline-derived CDR1 and CDR2 are ENHRY and SYGVKD. The CDR3 spells CAIERGLNTEAFF. CDR3 coding DNA: TGTGCCATTGAGAGGGGGCTGAACACTGAAGCTTTCTTT.

The chain has TRBV12-3 or TRBV12-4 and TRBJ1-1; D uncertain. Trimming removed 2 bases from V and 1 base from J, with 5 bases in between. The CDR3 runs to 13 residues. CDR3 residues: CASSLKENTEAFF. Written as DNA, the CDR3 is TGTGCCAGCAGTTTAAAAGAGAACACTGAAGCTTTCTTT.

This clonotype was picked up many times. The chain employs TRBV7-8 and TRBJ2-1, with TRBD1 identical over 8 bases. Germline lookup yields CDR1 SGHVS and CDR2 FQNEAQ. Trimming removed 4 bases from V and 4 bases from J; junction bases left unmatched: 6. The CDR3 runs to 15 residues. In nucleotides, the CDR3 is TGTGCCAGCAGCTCCTCGAGACAGGGGTACAATGAGCAGTTCTTC. This gives the protein CASSSSRQGYNEQFF.

A few counts support this clonotype. CDR3 protein: CASSLAASTDTQYF. CDR3 sequence (DNA): TGTGCCAGCAGCTTAGCAGCAAGCACAGATACGCAGTATTTT. The J gene is TRBJ2-3, the V gene TRBV7-9, with D unresolved. The CDR3 has 14 residues. The V end lost 0 bases, the J end lost 0 bases, and 4 bases lay between the germline ends. Per germline, CDR1 SEHNR and CDR2 FQNEAQ (reference sequence).

The gene calls are TRBV6-1 and TRBJ1-3, with 9 bases aligning to TRBD1. Germline-derived CDR1 and CDR2 are MNHNS and SASEGT. The CDR3 totals 15 residues. The V gene end was trimmed by 6 bases and the J gene end by 11 bases; junction bases not matched to a gene: 14. The CDR3 sequence is CASRIPGQGLDSIYF. The DNA for the CDR3 is TGTGCCAGCAGAATACCGGGACAGGGTTTAGATTCCATATATTTT.

This clonotype was counted ten times or more. The rearrangement joins TRBV12-3 or TRBV12-4 to TRBJ2-2; D call uncertain. This CDR3 region has 15 residues. The V end was cut by 6 bases, the J end by 1 base, with 12 bases between. CDR3 coding DNA: TGTGCCAGCAGCCGTGGACGGAGGAACACCGGGGAGCTGTTTTTT. Translated, it gives CASSRGRRNTGELFF.

The rearrangement joins TRBV12-5 to TRBJ2-3; 15 bases agree with TRBD2. Germline V gives CDR1 LGHNT, CDR2 FRNRAP. The J segment lost 2 bases and the V segment lost 6 bases, leaving 9 bases of the junction unmatched. The CDR3 runs to 18 residues. CDR3 protein: CASGPGLAGGLNTDTQYF. As DNA, the CDR3 is TGTGCTAGTGGCCCGGGACTAGCGGGGGGACTCAACACAGATACGCAGTATTTT.

Only a few counts were recorded for this clonotype. The chain employs TRBV6-5 and TRBJ1-2, with a weak D call TRBD1 (5 bases). V lost 7 bases and J lost 2, with 17 bases in between. The CDR3 extends over 15 amino acids. Germline CDR1 is MNHEY and CDR2 is SVGAGI. CDR3 coding DNA: TGTGCCAGCACCGGGTACGGGACCGCCAACTATGGCTACACCTTC. It encodes CASTGYGTANYGYTF.

In its sample, this clonotype was seen a few times. In DNA form, the CDR3 reads TGCGCCAGCAGCCAAGATCCCCGCCGTTTGGTAGCAGAGGAACCTTATGGCTACACCTTC. Encoded protein: CASSQDPRRLVAEEPYGYTF. The chain carries TRBV4-1 and TRBJ1-2; D gene uncertain. Germline-derived CDR1 and CDR2 are MGHRA and YSYEKL. This CDR3 spans 20 amino acids. V lost 0 bases and J lost 5, with 28 bases in between.

The chain recombines TRBV7-9 with TRBJ2-5, with D tentatively TRBD1 or TRBD2 (5 bases each). V dropped 5 bases and J dropped 7 bases, with 11 bases sitting between them. Germline V gene lookup returns CDR1 SEHNR and CDR2 FQNEAQ (reference sequence). This CDR3 contains 12 residues. The CDR3 DNA is TGTGCCAGCAGCGGGACGTGGGGGACCCAGTACTTC. As protein: CASSGTWGTQYF.

This clonotype was seen only a few times. The chain uses TRBV2 and TRBJ1-1; D perhaps matches TRBD1 (5 bases). V shed 8 bases and J shed 6 bases, with 19 bases lying between them. CDR1 SNHLY and CDR2 FYNNEI come from the germline V gene. The CDR3 runs to 14 residues. The CDR3 here is CASGSGPQFPEAFF. CDR3 bases: TGTGCCAGCGGTTCGGGACCTCAGTTCCCTGAAGCTTTCTTT.

This clonotype appeared a few times. At one end, the junction sequence differs from germline, possibly due to a read error. The rearrangement joins TRBV20-1 to TRBJ1-1, with D tentatively TRBD1 (6 bases). Germline lookup yields CDR1 DFQATT and CDR2 SNEGSKA (reference sequence). This CDR3 has 13 amino acids. The CDR3 is CSASRGIRTEAFF. In DNA, the CDR3 is TGCAGTGCTAGCAGGGGAATTAGGACTGAAGCCTTCTTT.

This clonotype was detected many times. This chain connects TRBV24-1 to TRBJ2-1, with 8 nucleotides matching TRBD2. With V trimmed by 5 bases and J by 0 bases, 5 bases remained unmatched. The germline CDR1 and CDR2 sequences are KGHDR and SFDVKD. The CDR3 has 16 residues. CDR3 amino acids: CATSVTGTSSYNEQFF. DNA for the CDR3: TGTGCCACCAGTGTCACCGGGACTAGCTCCTACAATGAGCAGTTCTTC.

The sample holds many counts of this clonotype. The chain employs TRBV5-1 and TRBJ1-2, with D perhaps matching TRBD1 (6 bases). V dropped 4 bases and J dropped 4 bases, with 14 bases sitting between them. The germline V gene has CDR1 SGHRS and CDR2 YFSETQ. The CDR3 has 14 residues. DNA of the CDR3: TGCGCCAGCAGCGCACGACAGGAGAGCTATGGCTACACCTTC. It translates to CASSARQESYGYTF. Together with reference TRBV5-1 and TRBJ1-2, the CDR3 gives the full variable domain: KAGVTQTPRYLIKTRGQQVTLSCSPISGHRSVSWYQQTPGQGLQFLFEYFSETQRNKGNFPGRFSGRQFSNSRSEMNVSTLELGDSALYLCASSARQESYGYTFGSGTRLTVV.

This clonotype was observed many times. The gene calls are TRBV29-1 and TRBJ2-7; D assignment may be TRBD1 or TRBD2 (5 bases each). Germline V gene sequence: CDR1 SQVTM, CDR2 ANQGSEA. The CDR3 contains 12 residues. V lost 5 bases and J 2 bases, leaving 10 bases between the germline ends. CDR3 in DNA: TGCAGCGTTAAGGGACCGACCTACGAGCAGTACTTC. This translates into CSVKGPTYEQYF.

This clonotype turned up a few times. The chain joins TRBV14 to TRBJ2-1; a possible D gene is TRBD2 (5 bases). There are 15 residues in the CDR3. V lost 1 base and J lost 8, with 15 bases in between. Germline CDR1 and CDR2: SGHDN and FVKESK. CDR3 sequence reads: CASSQGVALTDEQFF. As DNA, the CDR3 is TGTGCCAGCAGCCAAGGGGTAGCGTTAACTGATGAGCAGTTCTTC.

There are many counts of this clonotype. The V gene is TRBV20-1, the J gene TRBJ2-5; D perhaps matches TRBD2 (5 bases). V gave up 0 bases and J gave up 4 bases, with 12 bases separating them. Per germline, CDR1 DFQATT and CDR2 SNEGSKA (reference sequence). The CDR3 contains 14 residues. Here the CDR3 reads CSAREMGSRETQYF. In DNA, the CDR3 is TGCAGTGCTAGAGAAATGGGGAGCCGAGAGACCCAGTACTTC.

This clonotype showed up just a few times. V usage is TRBV7-3 and J usage is TRBJ1-1, with D tentatively TRBD1 (5 bases). The CDR3 length is 12 residues. With 6 bases removed from V and 4 bases from J, the gap between germline ends came to 9 bases. Germline V gene data show CDR1 as SGHTA and CDR2 as FQGTGA. In DNA form, the CDR3 reads TGTGCCAGCAGTCACGGGGGCACTGAAGCTTTCTTT. It is translated as CASSHGGTEAFF.

This clonotype has ten or more counts. V gene TRBV4-2 combines with J gene TRBJ2-7; D is perhaps TRBD2 (7 bases). This CDR3 is 15 amino acids long. Germline V lookup: CDR1 LGHNA, CDR2 YNFKEQ. Trimming left V 4 bases short and J 7 bases short, with 20 bases between. CDR3 DNA: TGTGCCAGCAGCCCCAAGGGGGGGGATGCTGGGGAGCAGTACTTC. Its protein is CASSPKGGDAGEQYF.

In this sample, this clonotype turned up many times. V is TRBV7-2 and J is TRBJ2-7; a weak D match, TRBD1 (6 bases). V was clipped by 0 bases and J by 0 bases, with 12 bases between them. The CDR3 spans 16 residues. Looked up from germline, CDR1 is SGHTA and CDR2 is FQGNSA. In DNA form, the CDR3 reads TGTGCCAGCAGCTTAGCCGGGACACTGTTCTCCTACGAGCAGTACTTC. Residues: CASSLAGTLFSYEQYF.

This clonotype was detected many times. V and J are TRBV6-5 and TRBJ2-3; TRBD2 is a possible D gene (5 bases). The germline V gene encodes CDR1 MNHEY and CDR2 SVGAGI. Trimming stripped 6 bases from V and 2 bases from J, with 12 bases between. This CDR3 has 14 residues. In nucleotides, the CDR3 is TGTGCCAGCAGCCAGCCGGGGTCCACAGATACGCAGTATTTT. Its protein product is CASSQPGSTDTQYF.

This chain joins TRBV5-1 and TRBJ1-1, with D hard to call. The germline V and J ends were trimmed by 2 bases and 0 bases, with 11 bases remaining between them. CDR1 and CDR2 from the germline V gene are SGHRS and YFSETQ. CDR3 length: 15 amino acids. The CDR3 spells CASSFETTVNTEAFF. As DNA, the CDR3 is TGCGCCAGCAGCTTCGAAACCACGGTGAACACTGAAGCTTTCTTT.

This clonotype was seen a few times. The V call is TRBV5-1, the J call TRBJ2-3; the match to TRBD2 covers 8 bases. CDR3 length: 16 residues. V lost 0 bases and J lost 0; bases outside the gene matches: 3. Looked up from germline, CDR1 is SGHRS and CDR2 is YFSETQ. The CDR3 DNA sequence: TGCGCCAGCAGCTTGGTTATAGCGGGAAGCACAGATACGCAGTATTTT. Its translation is CASSLVIAGSTDTQYF.